A selection of T cell receptor beta chains follows, all from one sample in a study of human T cells and chemical hapten exposure. TCRdb fed the RACE reads into MiXCR, producing one record per CDR3 protein. The repertoire includes over 85,000 distinct CDR3 sequences, around 8.8% of them detected once, and 2.9% sits in the top ten. The sample comprised whole blood. The receptors originated from a female donor in good health. Some clones in this sample may be carry-over from other donors' samples. Both conserved end residues are part of each CDR3. A D gene is named only where the DNA matches it firmly. Clone size is stated in some rows and not others, as once, few, many or a class when expanded.

clone size: NA; J gene: TRBJ1-6; V gene: TRBV27; D gene: NA; CDR3 DNA: TGTGCCAGCAGTTTATTGGAGGCCTATCCTAATTCACCCCTCCACTTT; CDR3 protein: CASSLLEAYPNSPLHF
clone size: few; J gene: TRBJ1-4; V gene: TRBV28; D gene: NA; CDR3 DNA: TGTGCCAGCAGTTTATTGTCGGGACAATCTTCGAAAAAACTGTTTTTT; CDR3 protein: CASSLLSGQSSKKLFF
clone size: few; J gene: TRBJ1-1; V gene: TRBV12-3/TRBV12-4; D gene: NA; CDR3 DNA: TGTGCCAGCAGTTTAGGACAGATAAACACTGAAGCTTTCTTT; CDR3 protein: CASSLGQINTEAFF
clone size: NA; J gene: TRBJ2-5; V gene: TRBV2; D gene: NA; CDR3 DNA: TGTGCCAGCAGCCGGCGACACCCTCCGTTGGAGACCCAGTACTTC; CDR3 protein: CASSRRHPPLETQYF
clone size: many; J gene: TRBJ2-6; V gene: TRBV29-1; D gene: NA; CDR3 DNA: TGCAGCGCCTTTGACAGGCCTTCCCTCTCTGGGGCCAACGTCCTGACTTTC; CDR3 protein: CSAFDRPSLSGANVLTF
clone size: many; J gene: TRBJ1-5; V gene: TRBV7-2; D gene: NA; CDR3 DNA: TGTGCCAGCAGCTTAGGTACTTTGGTAAATCAGCCCCAGCATTTT; CDR3 protein: CASSLGTLVNQPQHF
clone size: NA; J gene: TRBJ2-7; V gene: TRBV27; D gene: TRBD1; CDR3 DNA: TGTGCCAGCAGCCGGGACAGGAGCTCCTACGAGCAGTACTTC; CDR3 protein: CASSRDRSSYEQYF
clone size: NA; J gene: TRBJ2-7; V gene: TRBV25-1; D gene: TRBD2; CDR3 DNA: TGTGCCAGCAGTGATCTCGCGGGAGGTACTTACGAGCAGTACTTC; CDR3 protein: CASSDLAGGTYEQYF
clone size: few; J gene: TRBJ1-4; V gene: TRBV25-1; D gene: NA; CDR3 DNA: TGTGCCAGCAGTGGTCGGACGGTAGATAATGAAAAACTGTTTTTT; CDR3 protein: CASSGRTVDNEKLFF
clone size: NA; J gene: TRBJ1-5; V gene: TRBV20-1; D gene: NA; CDR3 DNA: TGCAGTGCCATAACCCCAGGGGCAGAGGGGAATCAGCCCCAGCATTTT; CDR3 protein: CSAITPGAEGNQPQHF
clone size: many; J gene: TRBJ2-6; V gene: TRBV7-3; D gene: NA; CDR3 DNA: TGTGCCAGCAGCTTAGGGGGCTCCCTCGGGGCCAACGTCCTGACTTTC; CDR3 protein: CASSLGGSLGANVLTF
clone size: many; J gene: TRBJ2-3; V gene: TRBV2; D gene: NA; CDR3 DNA: TGTGCCAGCAGTCCACAGGGAATAGGTGCAGATACGCAGTATTTT; CDR3 protein: CASSPQGIGADTQYF
clone size: few; J gene: TRBJ2-7; V gene: TRBV6-6; D gene: NA; CDR3 DNA: TGTGCCAGCAGTTACTCCGGACCTGGGCAACGGGACGAGCAGTACTTC; CDR3 protein: CASSYSGPGQRDEQYF
clone size: NA; J gene: TRBJ2-1; V gene: TRBV20-1; D gene: NA; CDR3 DNA: TGCAGTGCCGAAGCGGAACCGGCAGGTAATGAGCAGTTCTTC; CDR3 protein: CSAEAEPAGNEQFF
clone size: many; J gene: TRBJ1-5; V gene: TRBV5-6; D gene: NA; CDR3 DNA: TGTGCCAGCAGCTTGGGGAGCGGGCTCCAGCATTTT; CDR3 protein: CASSLGSGLQHF
clone size: few; J gene: TRBJ2-5; V gene: TRBV6-2/TRBV6-3; D gene: NA; CDR3 DNA: TGTGCCAGCAACCTAGGTCCGGGGTACCAAGAGACCCAGTACTTC; CDR3 protein: CASNLGPGYQETQYF
clone size: many; J gene: TRBJ2-7; V gene: TRBV11-2; D gene: NA; CDR3 DNA: TGTGCCAGCAGCCAAAGGACCTACGAGCAGTACTTC; CDR3 protein: CASSQRTYEQYF
clone size: NA; J gene: TRBJ2-3; V gene: TRBV6-6; D gene: TRBD2; CDR3 DNA: TGTGCCAGCAGGTTGGGAGGGGAGAGCACAGATACGCAGTATTTT; CDR3 protein: CASRLGGESTDTQYF
clone size: medium-sized; J gene: TRBJ2-2; V gene: TRBV6-4; D gene: TRBD1; CDR3 DNA: TGTGCCAGCAGTGATGGGACAGGGGGCAACACCGGGGAGCTGTTTTTT; CDR3 protein: CASSDGTGGNTGELFF
clone size: many; J gene: TRBJ2-1; V gene: TRBV11-2; D gene: TRBD1; CDR3 DNA: TGTGCCAGCAGCACCCCAGGGGGCAAAGACCAGTTCTTC; CDR3 protein: CASSTPGGKDQFF
clone size: few; J gene: TRBJ2-3; V gene: TRBV27; D gene: NA; CDR3 DNA: TGTGCCAGCAGTTGGGGGCTTACAGATACGCAGTATTTT; CDR3 protein: CASSWGLTDTQYF
clone size: NA; J gene: TRBJ1-4; V gene: TRBV7-9; D gene: NA; CDR3 DNA: TGTGCCAGCAGCTTAATGAACACCGAGACTGAAAAACTGTTTTTT; CDR3 protein: CASSLMNTETEKLFF
clone size: few; J gene: TRBJ1-1; V gene: TRBV29-1; D gene: NA; CDR3 DNA: TGCAGCGTTGTGGTAGAAGCAATGAACACTGAAGCTTTCTTT; CDR3 protein: CSVVVEAMNTEAFF
clone size: many; J gene: TRBJ2-3; V gene: TRBV7-7; D gene: NA; CDR3 DNA: TGTGCTAGCAGCCCATGCACAGATACGCAGTATTTT; CDR3 protein: CASSPCTDTQYF
clone size: few; J gene: TRBJ2-7; V gene: TRBV20-1; D gene: NA; CDR3 DNA: TGCAGTGCCGCAAACTATTACTCCTACGAGCAGTACTTC; CDR3 protein: CSAANYYSYEQYF
clone size: few; J gene: TRBJ2-3; V gene: TRBV7-2; D gene: TRBD2; CDR3 DNA: TGTGCCAGCAAACTAGCGGGAGTGGGAGATACGCAGTATTTT; CDR3 protein: CASKLAGVGDTQYF
clone size: few; J gene: TRBJ2-7; V gene: TRBV27; D gene: NA; CDR3 DNA: TGTGCCAGCAGTTTGGTGTCGGGCCACGAGCAGTACTTC; CDR3 protein: CASSLVSGHEQYF
clone size: NA; J gene: TRBJ1-1; V gene: TRBV6-2/TRBV6-3; D gene: NA; CDR3 DNA: TGTGCCAGCAGTTACTCTCCGGCCACGATGAACACTGAAGCTTTCTTT; CDR3 protein: CASSYSPATMNTEAFF
clone size: few; J gene: TRBJ1-5; V gene: TRBV28; D gene: NA; CDR3 DNA: TGTGCCGCCGGGGGAGACCAGAGCAATCAGCCCCAGCATTTT; CDR3 protein: CAAGGDQSNQPQHF
clone size: few; J gene: TRBJ2-5; V gene: TRBV20-1; D gene: NA; CDR3 DNA: TGCAGTGCTAGAGATTGGCTAGCAGTCTACTTC; CDR3 protein: CSARDWLAVYF
clone size: NA; J gene: TRBJ2-7; V gene: TRBV7-2; D gene: NA; CDR3 DNA: TGTGCCAGCAGCTTACAGACCTACGAGCAGTACTTC; CDR3 protein: CASSLQTYEQYF
clone size: NA; J gene: TRBJ2-1; V gene: TRBV10-2; D gene: TRBD2; CDR3 DNA: TGCGCCAGCATCCTAGCGGGATCTAATGAGCAGTTCTTC; CDR3 protein: CASILAGSNEQFF
clone size: NA; J gene: TRBJ2-1; V gene: TRBV9; D gene: TRBD1; CDR3 DNA: TGTGCCAGCAGCGTAGGGGACAGGACCTACAATGAGCAGTTCTTC; CDR3 protein: CASSVGDRTYNEQFF
clone size: few; J gene: TRBJ2-7; V gene: TRBV20-1; D gene: NA; CDR3 DNA: TGCAGTGCTAGAGATAAAACACGTCTAACCTACGAGCAGTACTTC; CDR3 protein: CSARDKTRLTYEQYF
clone size: few; J gene: TRBJ2-3; V gene: TRBV7-9; D gene: NA; CDR3 DNA: TGTGCCAGCAGCAACCCTGGACAGTCGGGCACAGATACGCAGTATTTT; CDR3 protein: CASSNPGQSGTDTQYF
clone size: few; J gene: TRBJ2-5; V gene: TRBV7-9; D gene: TRBD1; CDR3 DNA: TGTGCCAGCTCGACAGGGGTTTCCGAGACCCAGTACTTC; CDR3 protein: CASSTGVSETQYF
clone size: few; J gene: TRBJ2-2; V gene: TRBV6-4; D gene: TRBD2; CDR3 DNA: TGTGCCCGGTCGGGACTAGCGGTCACCGGGGAGCTGTTTTTT; CDR3 protein: CARSGLAVTGELFF
clone size: few; J gene: TRBJ2-3; V gene: TRBV4-1; D gene: TRBD2; CDR3 DNA: TGCGCCAGCAGCCAAGTACTAGTGCGGGGGGGCGGTACGCAGTATTTT; CDR3 protein: CASSQVLVRGGGTQYF
clone size: many; J gene: TRBJ2-5; V gene: TRBV5-1; D gene: NA; CDR3 DNA: TGCGCCAGCAGCGTGAACGGGGGCCAAGAGACCCAGTACTTC; CDR3 protein: CASSVNGGQETQYF
clone size: few; J gene: TRBJ1-4; V gene: TRBV6-1; D gene: NA; CDR3 DNA: TGTGCCAGCAGTGAATCGACGGAGGGGAATGAAAAACTGTTTTTT; CDR3 protein: CASSESTEGNEKLFF
clone size: few; J gene: TRBJ2-5; V gene: TRBV28; D gene: TRBD2; CDR3 DNA: TGTGCCAGCAGTTCCACGGGAGGGCCAACAGAGACCCAGTACTTC; CDR3 protein: CASSSTGGPTETQYF
clone size: many; J gene: TRBJ2-3; V gene: TRBV29-1; D gene: TRBD1; CDR3 DNA: TGCAGCGCTAGGGACAGCCTTAGAGATACGCAGTATTTT; CDR3 protein: CSARDSLRDTQYF
clone size: NA; J gene: TRBJ2-1; V gene: TRBV3-1; D gene: NA; CDR3 DNA: TGTGCCAGCAGCCTTACGGACTTAGCGCGAGAAGAGCAGTTCTTC; CDR3 protein: CASSLTDLAREEQFF
clone size: many; J gene: TRBJ1-4; V gene: TRBV20-1; D gene: NA; CDR3 DNA: TGCAGTGCCGCCCTGGGGGGGAATGAAAAACTGTTTTTT; CDR3 protein: CSAALGGNEKLFF
clone size: many; J gene: TRBJ2-1; V gene: TRBV7-3; D gene: NA; CDR3 DNA: TGTGCCAGCAGCCTGGACTATCAGTATGAGCAGTTCTTC; CDR3 protein: CASSLDYQYEQFF
clone size: NA; J gene: TRBJ2-3; V gene: TRBV29-1; D gene: NA; CDR3 DNA: TGCAGCTATAGACCAGCAGATACGCAGTATTTT; CDR3 protein: CSYRPADTQYF
clone size: few; J gene: TRBJ2-1; V gene: TRBV27; D gene: TRBD1; CDR3 DNA: TGTGCCAGCTCAACAGGGGGCTCCTACAATGAGCAGTTCTTC; CDR3 protein: CASSTGGSYNEQFF
clone size: few; J gene: TRBJ2-3; V gene: TRBV3-1; D gene: TRBD2; CDR3 DNA: TGTGCCAGCAGCCAAGATTGGGGGAGGGAGACAGATACGCAGTATTTT; CDR3 protein: CASSQDWGRETDTQYF
clone size: many; J gene: TRBJ2-7; V gene: TRBV5-1; D gene: NA; CDR3 DNA: TGCGCCAGCAGCAGGCGGGATTCCTACGAGCAGTACTTC; CDR3 protein: CASSRRDSYEQYF
clone size: many; J gene: TRBJ1-6; V gene: TRBV28; D gene: NA; CDR3 DNA: TGTGCCAGCAGTCCGGGGTATTTACCTCCTTCACCCCTCCACTTT; CDR3 protein: CASSPGYLPPSPLHF
clone size: many; J gene: TRBJ1-1; V gene: TRBV6-2/TRBV6-3; D gene: NA; CDR3 DNA: TGTGCCAGCAGTAAATTGGACCGTACCACTGAAGCTTTCTTT; CDR3 protein: CASSKLDRTTEAFF
clone size: few; J gene: TRBJ2-3; V gene: TRBV27; D gene: NA; CDR3 DNA: TGTGCCAGCAGTTTGAGTGAAACAGATACGCAGTATTTT; CDR3 protein: CASSLSETDTQYF
clone size: NA; J gene: TRBJ2-7; V gene: TRBV6-6; D gene: TRBD2; CDR3 DNA: TGTGCCAGCACTAGACTAGCGGGAGACGAGCAGTACTTC; CDR3 protein: CASTRLAGDEQYF
clone size: NA; J gene: TRBJ1-4; V gene: TRBV2; D gene: TRBD1; CDR3 DNA: TGTGCCAGCAGTTCCGACAGGGAAGGGAGTGAAAAACTGTTTTTT; CDR3 protein: CASSSDREGSEKLFF
clone size: many; J gene: TRBJ2-3; V gene: TRBV27; D gene: TRBD2; CDR3 DNA: TGTGCCAGCAGTTTATCAGCGGGAGTGAAAGATACGCAGTATTTT; CDR3 protein: CASSLSAGVKDTQYF
clone size: NA; J gene: TRBJ1-2; V gene: TRBV5-4; D gene: TRBD1; CDR3 DNA: TGTGCCAGCAGCTCGTTACAGGGGGCTAACTATGGCTACACCTTC; CDR3 protein: CASSSLQGANYGYTF
clone size: many; J gene: TRBJ2-7; V gene: TRBV5-1; D gene: NA; CDR3 DNA: TGCGCCAGCAGCTTGGAAGGCTCCTACGAGCAGTACTTC; CDR3 protein: CASSLEGSYEQYF
clone size: few; J gene: TRBJ2-7; V gene: TRBV30; D gene: NA; CDR3 DNA: TGTGCCTGGAGTACACCCGGACAGACGATAGCCTACGAGCAGTACTTC; CDR3 protein: CAWSTPGQTIAYEQYF
clone size: NA; J gene: TRBJ1-2; V gene: TRBV12-3/TRBV12-4; D gene: NA; CDR3 DNA: TGTGCCAGCAGTGCCTATGACCGGGACTTCCTCAACTATGGCTACACCTTC; CDR3 protein: CASSAYDRDFLNYGYTF
clone size: few; J gene: TRBJ2-4; V gene: TRBV5-1; D gene: TRBD2; CDR3 DNA: TGCGCCAGCAGCTTTGGCGGGGGAGCCAAAAACATTCAGTACTTC; CDR3 protein: CASSFGGGAKNIQYF